These 30 T cell receptor beta chains were sequenced from one sample in a study of monozygotic twins with inflammatory bowel disease. TCRdb reanalyzed the 5' RACE reads, giving one entry per CDR3 protein sequence and no DNA. The sample's table shows roughly 320,000 distinct CDR3 sequences. Sequences were obtained from blood. These receptors originate from a human donor with ulcerative colitis or Crohn's disease, or a healthy co-twin of an affected twin (not recorded which).

The chain links TRBV4-3 to TRBJ2-7; absent DNA, TCRdb's TRBD1 call cannot be checked. The CDR3 consists of 20 residues. CDR1 is LGHNA, CDR2 YSLEER, per germline. The CDR3 loop reads CASSLILPDRGFIVSYEQYF.

The chain uses TRBV7-2 and TRBJ2-1. CDR3 length: 14 amino acids. Germline lookup yields CDR1 SGHTA and CDR2 FQGNSA. The CDR3 sequence is CASSLGPGGHEQFF.

The chain links TRBV7-2 to TRBJ1-1. The germline CDR1 and CDR2 sequences are SGHTA and FQGNSA. This CDR3 is 14 amino acids long. The CDR3 sequence: CASSSVKMNTEAFF.

J is TRBJ1-2 and V is TRBV4-3. CDR1 is LGHNA and CDR2 is YSLEER in the germline V gene. The CDR3 consists of 15 residues. CDR3 residues: CASSQARVVGLGYTF.

The chain recombines TRBV12-3 or TRBV12-4 with TRBJ2-7; the TCRdb D gene call, TRBD1, has no DNA to confirm it. CDR3 length equals 14 residues. This chain's CDR3 is CASRKQGARYEQYF.

The chain combines TRBV20-1 with TRBJ2-2; TCRdb's D call of TRBD1 is untestable without DNA. The CDR3 has 13 residues. Germline CDR1 reads DFQATT; CDR2 reads SNEGSKA (reference sequence). CDR3 loop: CSARGAGTGELFF.

The V call is TRBV5-5, the J call TRBJ1-2; lacking DNA, the TRBD1 call made by TCRdb goes unchecked. This CDR3 comprises 12 residues. From germline, CDR1 is SGHKS and CDR2 YYEKEE (reference sequence). The CDR3 sequence: CASSTWTGGYTF.

V usage is TRBV20-1 and J usage is TRBJ2-7; TCRdb proposes TRBD1, but this gene call is untestable without DNA. The germline V gene encodes CDR1 DFQATT and CDR2 SNEGSKA (reference sequence). The length of the CDR3 is 14 residues. CDR3: CSARPGQSTYEQYF.

The J gene is TRBJ1-4, the V gene TRBV5-1. Germline V gene data show CDR1 as SGHRS and CDR2 as YFSETQ. This CDR3 has 14 residues. This chain's CDR3 is CASSLGTELRKLFF.

This chain joins TRBV21-1 and TRBJ2-7; lacking DNA, the TRBD1 call made by TCRdb goes unchecked. TRBV21-1 is shown as a pseudogene. The CDR3 spans 17 residues. CDR3 sequence reads: CASSKKLETGAFDEQYF.

The chain recombines TRBV5-4 with TRBJ2-3; TCRdb calls TRBD1, which cannot be checked without DNA. Germline V gene data show CDR1 as SGHNT and CDR2 as YYREEE (reference sequence). The CDR3 loop spans 15 amino acids. Here the CDR3 reads CASSIRGGSSDTQYF.

The J gene is TRBJ2-4, the V gene TRBV12-3 or TRBV12-4; TCRdb lists TRBD1, though no DNA is available to test this call. There are 14 residues in the CDR3. CDR3 residues: CASSRTGTKNIQYF.

The rearrangement links TRBV28 to TRBJ2-6; TCRdb indicates TRBD1, and absent DNA this call remains unverified. Germline V lookup: CDR1 MDHEN, CDR2 SYDVKM. The CDR3 length is 18 residues. The CDR3 spells CASSAWGQDRSGANVLTF. Combining the CDR3 with reference TRBV28 and TRBJ2-6 gives the whole variable domain DVKVTQSSRYLVKRTGEKVFLECVQDMDHENMFWYRQDPGLGLRLIYFSYDVKMKEKGDIPEGYSVSREKKERFSLILESASTNQTSMYLCASSAWGQDRSGANVLTFGAGSRLTVL.

This chain connects TRBV21-1 to TRBJ2-2; lacking DNA, the TRBD2 call made by TCRdb goes unchecked. TRBV21-1 is assigned pseudogene status. The CDR3 has 15 amino acids. This CDR3 reads CASRVGGPNTGELFF.

This sequence joins TRBV5-6 and TRBJ2-5. Germline lookup yields CDR1 SGHDT and CDR2 YYEEEE. The CDR3 spans 13 residues. CDR3 amino acids: CASSFWAQETQYF. Full variable domain (remainder filled in from reference TRBV5-6 and TRBJ2-5): DAGVTQSPTHLIKTRGQQVTLRCSPKSGHDTVSWYQQALGQGPQFIFQYYEEEERQRGNFPDRFSGHQFPNYSSELNVNALLLGDSALYLCASSFWAQETQYFGPGTRLLVL.

The CDR3: CSVEPTANTGELFF. The chain recombines TRBV29-1 with TRBJ2-2. CDR3 size: 14 residues. Germline CDR1 reads SQVTM; CDR2 reads ANQGSEA.

The gene calls are TRBV12-3 or TRBV12-4 and TRBJ2-7. There are 14 residues in the CDR3. The CDR3 loop reads CASSHPGNPYEQYF.

The gene calls are TRBV7-9 and TRBJ1-5; TCRdb's D call of TRBD1 is untestable without DNA. The length of the CDR3 is 14 residues. Per the germline V gene, CDR1 is SEHNR and CDR2 is FQNEAQ (reference sequence). The CDR3 spells CASSPGTPNQPQHF.

The chain joins TRBV5-5 to TRBJ2-7; TCRdb's D call of TRBD2 is untestable without DNA. The V gene's germline CDR1 is SGHKS and CDR2 YYEKEE (reference sequence). The CDR3 runs to 15 residues. CDR3 loop: CASSLRPSAVYEQYF.

The chain uses TRBV12-3 or TRBV12-4 and TRBJ1-2; TCRdb reports TRBD1, a call that lacks DNA to check it against. The CDR3 loop spans 13 amino acids. The CDR3 sequence: CASSYRDGYGYTF.

The V gene is TRBV7-2, the J gene TRBJ2-1; TCRdb's D gene call, TRBD2, goes unchecked for lack of DNA. This CDR3 is 15 amino acids long. Germline V lookup: CDR1 SGHTA, CDR2 FQGNSA. This CDR3 is CASRRGLAKLNEQFF.

J is TRBJ2-7 and V is TRBV3-1. Germline V gives CDR1 LGHDT, CDR2 YNNKEL (reference sequence). The CDR3 spans 14 residues. CDR3 in amino acids: CASSQSFRTYEQYF.

The V call is TRBV6-1, the J call TRBJ1-5. The CDR3 spans 16 residues. Looked up from germline, CDR1 is MNHNS and CDR2 is SASEGT. Here the CDR3 reads CASSKSAGRMGQPQHF.

The CDR3 spells CASSYRGGRAAGNEQFF. The V call is TRBV6-5, the J call TRBJ2-1; there is no DNA to check the TCRdb D call of TRBD2. Germline-derived CDR1 and CDR2 are MNHEY and SVGAGI. The CDR3 has 17 amino acids.

This rearrangement joins TRBV5-1 to TRBJ1-3. The CDR3 length is 13 residues. In germline, CDR1 is SGHRS, CDR2 YFSETQ. CDR3 protein: CASSSDFGHTIYF.

The CDR3 loop reads CASSSKQGAYSQPQHF. V gene TRBV6-5 combines with J gene TRBJ1-5; TCRdb selects TRBD1, and the lack of DNA leaves this call unchecked. CDR3 size: 16 residues. Per the germline V gene, CDR1 is MNHEY and CDR2 is SVGAGI.

The rearrangement links TRBV29-1 to TRBJ2-1. Germline loops: CDR1 SQVTM, CDR2 ANQGSEA. The CDR3 covers 14 residues. CDR3 residues: CSVPFFGMRNEQFF.

The chain recombines TRBV28 with TRBJ1-5. CDR3 length equals 15 residues. Germline CDR1 and CDR2: MDHEN and SYDVKM. The CDR3 region is CASSSPRVGNQPQHF.

This chain uses TRBV18 with TRBJ2-6. Germline CDR1 KGHSH, CDR2 LQKENI. The CDR3 has 15 amino acids. CDR3 loop: CASSPPTGGANVLTF.

This chain connects TRBV6-1 to TRBJ2-1; TCRdb returns TRBD1, unconfirmable since there is no DNA. The CDR3 has 14 amino acids. The germline gives CDR1 MNHNS, CDR2 SASEGT. The CDR3 protein is CASRTGWGNNEQFF.